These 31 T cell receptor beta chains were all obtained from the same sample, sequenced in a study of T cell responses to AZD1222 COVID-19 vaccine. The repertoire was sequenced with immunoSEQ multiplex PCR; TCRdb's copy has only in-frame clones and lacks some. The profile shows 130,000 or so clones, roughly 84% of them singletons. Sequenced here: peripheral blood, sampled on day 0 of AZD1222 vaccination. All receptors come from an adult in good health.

Here the CDR3 reads CASSLGGVGGGETQYF. The CDR3 coding sequence is TGTGCCAGCAGCTTAGGAGGAGTAGGGGGTGGAGAGACCCAGTACTTC. This chain uses TRBV7-8 with TRBJ2-5; TRBD1 might be the D (6 bases). V lost 1 base, J lost 4 bases, and 16 bases lay in between. This CDR3 comprises 16 residues. From germline, CDR1 is SGHVS and CDR2 FQNEAQ.

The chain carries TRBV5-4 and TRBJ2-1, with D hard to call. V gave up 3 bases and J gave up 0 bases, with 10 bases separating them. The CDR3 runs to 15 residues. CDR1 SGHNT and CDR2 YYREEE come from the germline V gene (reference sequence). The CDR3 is CASSSTVSSYNEQFF. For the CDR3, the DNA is TGTGCCAGCAGCTCGACTGTAAGCTCCTACAATGAGCAGTTCTTC.

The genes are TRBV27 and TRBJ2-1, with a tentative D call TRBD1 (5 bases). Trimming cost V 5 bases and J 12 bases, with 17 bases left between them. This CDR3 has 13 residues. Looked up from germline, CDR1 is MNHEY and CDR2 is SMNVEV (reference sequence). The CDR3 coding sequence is TGTGCCAGCAGTAAAAACAGGCCAACTGGGCAGTTCTTC. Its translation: CASSKNRPTGQFF.

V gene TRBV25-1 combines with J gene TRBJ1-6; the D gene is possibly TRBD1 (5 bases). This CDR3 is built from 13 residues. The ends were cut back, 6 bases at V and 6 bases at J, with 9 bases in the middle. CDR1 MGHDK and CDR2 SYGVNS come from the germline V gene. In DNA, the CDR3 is TGTGCCAGCAGCAGGGCTGCTAATTCACCCCTCCACTTT. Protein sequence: CASSRAANSPLHF.

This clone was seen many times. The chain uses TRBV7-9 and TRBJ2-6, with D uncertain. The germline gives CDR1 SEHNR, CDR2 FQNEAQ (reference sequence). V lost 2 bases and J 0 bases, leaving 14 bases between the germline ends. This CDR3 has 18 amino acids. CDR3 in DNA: TGTGCCAGCAGCTTATCCTACGATTTCAGCTCTGGGGCCAACGTCCTGACTTTC. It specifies CASSLSYDFSSGANVLTF. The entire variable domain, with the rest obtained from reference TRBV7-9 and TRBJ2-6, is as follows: DTGVSQNPRHKITKRGQNVTFRCDPISEHNRLYWYRQTLGQGPEFLTYFQNEAQLEKSRLLSDRFSAERPKGSFSTLEIQRTEQGDSAMYLCASSLSYDFSSGANVLTFGAGSRLTVL.

Here the CDR3 reads CASSLWLAGGLREQYF. CDR3 nucleotides: TGTGCCAGCAGCTTGTGGTTAGCGGGAGGTCTTCGCGAGCAGTACTTC. The gene calls are TRBV5-4 and TRBJ2-7; 10 positions agree with TRBD2. The germline CDR1 and CDR2 sequences are SGHNT and YYREEE (reference sequence). This CDR3 has 16 amino acids. Unmatched junction bases numbered 10, after V lost 1 base and J lost 6 bases.

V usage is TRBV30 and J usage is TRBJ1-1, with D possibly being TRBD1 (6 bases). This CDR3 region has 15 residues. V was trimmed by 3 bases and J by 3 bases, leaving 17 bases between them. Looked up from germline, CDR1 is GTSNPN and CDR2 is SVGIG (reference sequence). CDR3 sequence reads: CAWRGGTEGYTEAFF. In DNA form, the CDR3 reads TGTGCCTGGAGAGGGGGGACGGAGGGTTACACTGAAGCTTTCTTT. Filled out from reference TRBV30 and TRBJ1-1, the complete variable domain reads SQTIHQWPATLVQPVGSPLSLECTVEGTSNPNLYWYRQAAGRGLQLLFYSVGIGQISSEVPQNLSASRPQDRQFILSSKKLLLSDSGFYLCAWRGGTEGYTEAFFGQGTRLTVV.

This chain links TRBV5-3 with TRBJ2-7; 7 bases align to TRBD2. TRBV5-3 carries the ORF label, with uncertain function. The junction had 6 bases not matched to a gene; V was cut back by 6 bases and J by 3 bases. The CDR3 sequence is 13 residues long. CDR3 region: CARISGLDYEQYF. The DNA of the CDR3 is TGTGCCAGAATTAGCGGGCTTGACTACGAGCAGTACTTC.

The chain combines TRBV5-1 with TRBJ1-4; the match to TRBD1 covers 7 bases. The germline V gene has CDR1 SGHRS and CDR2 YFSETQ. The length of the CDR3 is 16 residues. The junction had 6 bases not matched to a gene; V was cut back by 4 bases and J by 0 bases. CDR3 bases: TGCGCCAGCAGCAGACAGGGTCTGGCAACTAATGAAAAACTGTTTTTT. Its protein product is CASSRQGLATNEKLFF.

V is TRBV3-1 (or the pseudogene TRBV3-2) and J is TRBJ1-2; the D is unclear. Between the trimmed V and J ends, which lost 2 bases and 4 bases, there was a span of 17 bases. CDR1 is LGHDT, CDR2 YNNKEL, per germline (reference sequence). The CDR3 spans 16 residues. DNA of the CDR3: TGTGCCAGCAGCCAACTCTTTGGCGGGAATACCTATGGCTACACCTTC. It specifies CASSQLFGGNTYGYTF.

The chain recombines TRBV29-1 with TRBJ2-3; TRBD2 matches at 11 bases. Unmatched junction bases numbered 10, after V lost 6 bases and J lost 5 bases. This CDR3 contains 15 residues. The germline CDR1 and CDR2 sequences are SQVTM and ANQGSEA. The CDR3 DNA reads TGCAGCGTGTCCGGGACTAGCGGCCGGGTAGATACGCAGTATTTT. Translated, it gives CSVSGTSGRVDTQYF.

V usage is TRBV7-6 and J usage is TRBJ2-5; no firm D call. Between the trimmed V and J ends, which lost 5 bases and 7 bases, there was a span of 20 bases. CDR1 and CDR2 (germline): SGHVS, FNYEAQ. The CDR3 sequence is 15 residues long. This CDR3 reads CASSPLGGKRMTQYF. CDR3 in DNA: TGTGCCAGCAGCCCTCTGGGTGGCAAGAGAATGACCCAGTACTTC.

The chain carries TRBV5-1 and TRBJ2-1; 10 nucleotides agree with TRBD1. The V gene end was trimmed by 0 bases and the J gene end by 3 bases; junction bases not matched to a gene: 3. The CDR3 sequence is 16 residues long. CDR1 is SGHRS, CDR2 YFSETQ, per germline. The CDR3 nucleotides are TGCGCCAGCAGCTTGGGACAGGGGGCCTTCTACAATGAGCAGTTCTTC. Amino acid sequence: CASSLGQGAFYNEQFF.

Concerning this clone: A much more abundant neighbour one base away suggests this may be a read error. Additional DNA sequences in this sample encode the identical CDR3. The chain's CDR3 is CASSFTKIGLVGRANTGELFF. The CDR3 DNA sequence: TGTGCCAGCAGCTTCACGAAAATAGGACTAGTTGGAAGAGCGAACACCGGGGAGCTGTTTTTT. The chain carries TRBV12-1 and TRBJ2-2; TRBD2, the D gene given by the table, was not confirmed from the DNA. TRBV12-1 is tagged as a pseudogene. The CDR3 length is 21 residues.

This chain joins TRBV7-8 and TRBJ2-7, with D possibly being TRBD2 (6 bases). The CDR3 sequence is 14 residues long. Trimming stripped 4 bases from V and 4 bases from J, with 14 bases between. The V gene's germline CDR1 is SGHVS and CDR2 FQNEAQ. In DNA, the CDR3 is TGTGCCAGCAGCTCTTCGACCGGAGGGTACGAGCAGTACTTC. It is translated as CASSSSTGGYEQYF.

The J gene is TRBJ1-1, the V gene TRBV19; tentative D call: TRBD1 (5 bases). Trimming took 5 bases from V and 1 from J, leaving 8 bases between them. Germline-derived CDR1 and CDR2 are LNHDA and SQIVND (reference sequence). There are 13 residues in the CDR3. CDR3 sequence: CASSHQGNTEAFF. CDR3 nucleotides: TGTGCCAGTAGTCATCAGGGGAACACTGAAGCTTTCTTT.

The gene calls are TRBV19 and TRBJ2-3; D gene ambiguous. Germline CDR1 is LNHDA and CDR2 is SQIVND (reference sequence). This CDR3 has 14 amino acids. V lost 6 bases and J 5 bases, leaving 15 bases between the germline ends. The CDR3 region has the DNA TGTGCCAGTAGCCCGACGTCCGCAGTAGATACGCAGTATTTT. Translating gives CASSPTSAVDTQYF.

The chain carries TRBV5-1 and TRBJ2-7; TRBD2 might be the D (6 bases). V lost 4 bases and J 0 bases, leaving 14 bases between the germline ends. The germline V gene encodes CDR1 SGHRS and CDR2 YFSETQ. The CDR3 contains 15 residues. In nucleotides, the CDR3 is TGCGCCAGCAGCCGAGGCCGGGGGAGCTCCTACGAGCAGTACTTC. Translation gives CASSRGRGSSYEQYF.

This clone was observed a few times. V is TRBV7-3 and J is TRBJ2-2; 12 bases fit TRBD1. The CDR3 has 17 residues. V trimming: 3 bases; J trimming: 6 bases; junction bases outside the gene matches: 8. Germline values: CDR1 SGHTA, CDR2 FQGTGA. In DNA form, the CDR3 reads TGTGCCAGCAGCTTCACCAGGGACAGGGGGCGCTCCGGGGAGCTGTTTTTT. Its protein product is CASSFTRDRGRSGELFF.

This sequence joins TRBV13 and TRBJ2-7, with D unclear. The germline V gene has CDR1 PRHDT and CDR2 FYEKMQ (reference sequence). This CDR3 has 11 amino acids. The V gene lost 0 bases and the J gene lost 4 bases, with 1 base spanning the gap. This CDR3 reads CASSLGYEQYF. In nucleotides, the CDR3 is TGTGCCAGCAGCTTAGGATACGAGCAGTACTTC.

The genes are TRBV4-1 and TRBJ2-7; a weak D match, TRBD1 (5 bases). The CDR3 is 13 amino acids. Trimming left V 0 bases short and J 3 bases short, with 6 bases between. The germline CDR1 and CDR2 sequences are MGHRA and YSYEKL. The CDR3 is CASSQDRGYEQYF. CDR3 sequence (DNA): TGCGCCAGCAGCCAAGATAGGGGCTACGAGCAGTACTTC.

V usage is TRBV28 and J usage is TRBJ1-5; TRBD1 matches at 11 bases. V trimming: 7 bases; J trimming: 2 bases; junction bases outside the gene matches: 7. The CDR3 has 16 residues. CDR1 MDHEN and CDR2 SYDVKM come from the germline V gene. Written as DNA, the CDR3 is TGTGCCAGCACCCAACCGGACAGGGGGCGCAATCAGCCCCAGCATTTT. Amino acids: CASTQPDRGRNQPQHF.

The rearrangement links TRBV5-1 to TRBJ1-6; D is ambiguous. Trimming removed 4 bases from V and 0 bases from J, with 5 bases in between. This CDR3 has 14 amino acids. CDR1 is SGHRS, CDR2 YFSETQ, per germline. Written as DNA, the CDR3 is TGCGCCAGCAGCCTCCCCTCCTATAATTCACCCCTCCACTTT. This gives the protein CASSLPSYNSPLHF.

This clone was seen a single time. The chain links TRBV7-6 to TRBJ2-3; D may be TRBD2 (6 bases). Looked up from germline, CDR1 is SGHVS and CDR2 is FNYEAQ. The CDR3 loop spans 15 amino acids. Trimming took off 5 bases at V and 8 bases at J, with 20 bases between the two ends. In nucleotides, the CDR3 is TGTGCCAGCAGCGCTAGCGCACTAGATCTGTCTACGCAGTATTTT. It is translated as CASSASALDLSTQYF.

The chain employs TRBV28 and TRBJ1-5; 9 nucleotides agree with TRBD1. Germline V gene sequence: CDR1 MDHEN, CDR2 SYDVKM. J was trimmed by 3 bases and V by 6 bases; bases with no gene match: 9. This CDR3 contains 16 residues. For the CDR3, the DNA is TGTGCCAGCAGCCTACCGGGACAGGGTGCCAATCAGCCCCAGCATTTT. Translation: CASSLPGQGANQPQHF.

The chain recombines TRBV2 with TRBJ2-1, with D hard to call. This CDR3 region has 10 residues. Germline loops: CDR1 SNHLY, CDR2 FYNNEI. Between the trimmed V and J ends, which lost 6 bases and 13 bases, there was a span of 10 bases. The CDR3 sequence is CASRNNEQFF. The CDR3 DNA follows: TGTGCCAGCAGGAACAACGAACAGTTCTTC.

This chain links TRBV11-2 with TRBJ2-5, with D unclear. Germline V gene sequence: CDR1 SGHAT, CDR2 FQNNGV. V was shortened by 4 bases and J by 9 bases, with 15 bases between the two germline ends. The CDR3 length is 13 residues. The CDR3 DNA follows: TGTGCCAGCAGCTCACGGTCCGCGGCGGCCCAGTACTTC. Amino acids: CASSSRSAAAQYF.

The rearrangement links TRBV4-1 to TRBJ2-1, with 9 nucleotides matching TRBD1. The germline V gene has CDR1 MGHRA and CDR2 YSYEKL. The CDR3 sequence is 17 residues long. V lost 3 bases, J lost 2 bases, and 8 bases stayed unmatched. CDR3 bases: TGCGCCAGCAGCCATTCCAAGGGGGACAGGGCCTACAATGAGCAGTTCTTC. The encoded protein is CASSHSKGDRAYNEQFF.

Here the CDR3 DNA reads TGTGCCAGCAGTCCCACCTGGCGGGGCTATCACAATGAGCAGTTCTTC. Its protein product is CASSPTWRGYHNEQFF. The chain is built from TRBV27 and TRBJ2-1; TRBD2 is a possible D gene (6 bases). This CDR3 is built from 16 residues. Germline CDR1 and CDR2: MNHEY and SMNVEV (reference sequence). V dropped 5 bases and J dropped 5 bases, with 19 bases sitting between them.

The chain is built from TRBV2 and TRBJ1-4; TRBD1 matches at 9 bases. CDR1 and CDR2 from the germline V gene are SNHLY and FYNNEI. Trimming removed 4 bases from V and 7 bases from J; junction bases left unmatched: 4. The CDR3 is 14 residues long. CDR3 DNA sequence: TGTGCCAGCAGTGGACAGGGGGGCGGTGAAAAACTGTTTTTT. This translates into CASSGQGGGEKLFF.

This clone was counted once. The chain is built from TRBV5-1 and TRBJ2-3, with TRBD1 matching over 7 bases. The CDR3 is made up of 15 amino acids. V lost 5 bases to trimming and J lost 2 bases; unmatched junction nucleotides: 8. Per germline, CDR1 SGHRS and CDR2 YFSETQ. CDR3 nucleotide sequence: TGCGCCAGCAGTACCGGGACAGCCCTCACAGATACGCAGTATTTT. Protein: CASSTGTALTDTQYF. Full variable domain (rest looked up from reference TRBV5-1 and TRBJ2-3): KAGVTQTPRYLIKTRGQQVTLSCSPISGHRSVSWYQQTPGQGLQFLFEYFSETQRNKGNFPGRFSGRQFSNSRSEMNVSTLELGDSALYLCASSTGTALTDTQYFGPGTRLTVL.